This TCR beta chain was observed in a study of tumour-infiltrating T cells in Burkitt lymphoma. As for the study in general: This cohort included all epidemiological subtypes of Burkitt lymphoma. Survival, overall and progression-free, tracked with productive clonality. Study findings and constraints: Many Burkitt lymphoma patients shared several public clonotypes.

About this clone itself: The antigen is undetermined.

Method: immunoSEQ multiplex PCR; TCRdb's copy keeps in-frame clones and lacks some. This repertoire shows more than 45,000 clones, 31% found once; its top ten account for over 2.5%. V was pared by 0 bases and J by 5 bases, with 9 bases between. This CDR3 comprises 14 residues. Germline CDR1 and CDR2: SGHDT and YYEEEE. The chain has TRBV5-6 and TRBJ2-1, with D unresolved. Sequenced material: tumor tissue. The TCR originated in a human donor with Burkitt lymphoma. This CDR3 is CASSLEQVDNEQFF. DNA of the CDR3: TGTGCCAGCAGCTTGGAGCAGGTTGACAATGAGCAGTTCTTC.